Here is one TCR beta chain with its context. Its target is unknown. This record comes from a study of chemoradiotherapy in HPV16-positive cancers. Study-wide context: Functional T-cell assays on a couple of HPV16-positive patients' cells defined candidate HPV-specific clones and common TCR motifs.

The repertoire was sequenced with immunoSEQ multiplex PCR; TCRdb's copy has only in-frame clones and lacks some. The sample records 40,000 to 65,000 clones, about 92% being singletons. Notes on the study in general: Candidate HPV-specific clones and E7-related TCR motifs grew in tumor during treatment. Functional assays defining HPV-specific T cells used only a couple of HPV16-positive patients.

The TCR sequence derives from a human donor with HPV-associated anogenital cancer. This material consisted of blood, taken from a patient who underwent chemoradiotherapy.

CDR3 residues: CASAEDAVGYGYTF. The CDR3 DNA follows: TGTGCCAGCGCCGAAGACGCCGTCGGCTATGGCTACACCTTC. This sequence joins TRBV7-8 and TRBJ1-2, with unresolved D. With 8 bases removed from V and 4 bases from J, the gap between germline ends came to 17 bases. Germline lookup yields CDR1 SGHVS and CDR2 FQNEAQ. The CDR3 is 14 amino acids.